The 15 T cell receptor beta chains in this list originate from one sample, sequenced in a study of Tregs in tolerant kidney transplant recipients. Libraries were prepared by immunoSEQ multiplex PCR; TCRdb keeps only in-frame clonotypes and omits some of them. The data contain 60,000 to 70,000 clones, 80% to 95% of them seen just once; the ten biggest clones take up 11%. This specimen consisted of CD8+ T cells from blood, obtained before the transplant. The receptor set was obtained from a human donor who received a combined kidney and bone marrow transplant.

This clone was recorded only once. The chain employs TRBV5-6 and TRBJ2-7, with no clear D. Germline V gives CDR1 SGHDT, CDR2 YYEEEE. CDR3 length: 13 residues. With 0 bases removed from V and 12 bases from J, the gap between germline ends came to 16 bases. The CDR3 protein is CASSLVGAEARYF. Written as DNA, the CDR3 is TGTGCCAGCAGCTTGGTTGGAGCAGAAGCGCGGTACTTC.

J is TRBJ2-7 and V is TRBV19; 8 nucleotides align to TRBD2. CDR1 and CDR2 (germline): LNHDA, SQIVND (reference sequence). The V and J ends lost 6 bases and 3 bases, in that order; junction bases with no gene match: 7. This CDR3 comprises 14 residues. The CDR3 coding sequence is TGTGCCAGTAGCCCAGCGGGAGTGGACTACGAGCAGTACTTC. This translates into CASSPAGVDYEQYF.

The genes are TRBV5-8 and TRBJ1-3; D call uncertain. Between the trimmed V and J ends, which lost 0 bases and 4 bases, there was a span of 14 bases. This CDR3 region has 16 residues. Looked up from germline, CDR1 is SGHTS and CDR2 is YDEGEE. CDR3 in DNA: TGTGCCAGCAGCTTGGTGGTGAGAGGGCTAGGAAACACCATATATTTT. Its translation is CASSLVVRGLGNTIYF. The full variable domain, its missing parts supplied by reference TRBV5-8 and TRBJ1-3, is EAGVTQSPTHLIKTRGQQATLRCSPISGHTSVYWYQQALGLGLQFLLWYDEGEERNRGNFPPRFSGRQFPNYSSELNVNALELEDSALYLCASSLVVRGLGNTIYFGEGSWLTVV.

V usage is TRBV19 and J usage is TRBJ2-7; TRBD1 aligns across 12 bases. V trimming: 3 bases; J trimming: 6 bases; junction bases outside the gene matches: 3. CDR1 LNHDA and CDR2 SQIVND come from the germline V gene (reference sequence). The CDR3 covers 14 residues. As DNA, the CDR3 is TGTGCCAGTAGTATTGGGACAGGGGGCTCCGAGCAGTACTTC. Protein product: CASSIGTGGSEQYF.

This clone was detected only once. The chain couples TRBV9 to TRBJ2-7, with 7 bases aligning to TRBD2. The V and J ends lost 4 bases and 3 bases, in that order; junction bases with no gene match: 10. The CDR3 is made up of 15 amino acids. The germline V gene encodes CDR1 SGDLS and CDR2 YYNGEE. For the CDR3, the DNA is TGTGCCAGCAGCCCCAGACGGGAGGCATACTACGAGCAGTACTTC. The encoded protein is CASSPRREAYYEQYF.

The chain is built from TRBV7-9 and TRBJ2-1; the match to TRBD2 covers 7 bases. CDR3 length equals 14 residues. With V trimmed by 0 bases and J by 4 bases, 0 bases remained unmatched. Germline CDR1 is SEHNR and CDR2 is FQNEAQ (reference sequence). This CDR3 reads CASSLAGGYNEQFF. The CDR3 region has the DNA TGTGCCAGCAGCTTAGCGGGAGGGTACAATGAGCAGTTCTTC. Full variable domain (outside the CDR3, taken from reference TRBV7-9 and TRBJ2-1): DTGVSQNPRHKITKRGQNVTFRCDPISEHNRLYWYRQTLGQGPEFLTYFQNEAQLEKSRLLSDRFSAERPKGSFSTLEIQRTEQGDSAMYLCASSLAGGYNEQFFGPGTRLTVL.

The CDR3 DNA is TGTGCTAGTGGTTTGGTAGGGGGCACTGAAGCTTTCTTT. Translated: CASGLVGGTEAFF. V usage is TRBV12-5 and J usage is TRBJ1-1, with D perhaps matching TRBD1 (6 bases). The CDR3 has 13 residues. V was clipped by 0 bases and J by 4 bases, with 6 bases between them. Per the germline V gene, CDR1 is LGHNT and CDR2 is FRNRAP.

The chain carries TRBV2 and TRBJ2-7, with 7 bases that match TRBD1. The CDR3 extends over 13 amino acids. Germline V gene lookup returns CDR1 SNHLY and CDR2 FYNNEI. V was clipped by 8 bases and J by 2 bases; unmatched bases: 6. The CDR3 nucleotides read TGTGCCAGCGGAGCACAGGGGACCTACGAGCAGTACTTC. Translated: CASGAQGTYEQYF.

The V gene is TRBV6-5, the J gene TRBJ2-1; 8 bases match TRBD1. V lost 5 bases to trimming and J lost 6 bases; unmatched junction nucleotides: 6. This CDR3 contains 14 residues. Germline V CDR1 and CDR2: MNHEY, SVGAGI. CDR3 DNA: TGTGCCAGCAGTCCGCAGGGGGCCCTCAATGAGCAGTTCTTC. Its protein product is CASSPQGALNEQFF.

This clone was detected a few times. The chain recombines TRBV28 with TRBJ1-5; possible D gene TRBD1, 5 bases. Germline lookup yields CDR1 MDHEN and CDR2 SYDVKM. The CDR3 length is 15 residues. The V end lost 8 bases, the J end lost 0 bases, and 14 bases lay between the germline ends. The CDR3: CASHRQPLSNQPQHF. For the CDR3, the DNA is TGTGCCAGCCACCGACAGCCACTTAGCAATCAGCCCCAGCATTTT.

The V and J genes are TRBV6-1 and TRBJ1-1, with unresolved D. The CDR3 covers 14 residues. Germline V gives CDR1 MNHNS, CDR2 SASEGT. Trimming removed 3 bases from V and 6 bases from J, with 14 bases in between. The CDR3, as DNA: TGTGCCAGCAGTGATTGGCCCTCGTTCCCTGAAGCTTTCTTT. Translated, it gives CASSDWPSFPEAFF.

The genes are TRBV5-6 and TRBJ2-7; no clear D gene. The germline V gene encodes CDR1 SGHDT and CDR2 YYEEEE. CDR3 length: 13 residues. Trimming removed 6 bases from V and 2 bases from J, with 12 bases in between. The CDR3 DNA reads as TGTGCCAGCATGGCACCTTTTACCTACGAGCAGTACTTC. This codes for CASMAPFTYEQYF.

The V gene is TRBV13, the J gene TRBJ2-2; D is uncertain. The germline V gene has CDR1 PRHDT and CDR2 FYEKMQ (reference sequence). Trimming pared 3 bases from V and 1 base from J, leaving 3 bases between. The CDR3 is 13 residues long. CDR3 in DNA: TGTGCCAGCAGCTTCCTGAACACCGGGGAGCTGTTTTTT. Translated: CASSFLNTGELFF.

This chain joins TRBV2 and TRBJ2-3, with D tentatively TRBD2 (5 bases). CDR3 length equals 14 residues. V shed 5 bases and J shed 2 bases, with 11 bases lying between them. Germline lookup yields CDR1 SNHLY and CDR2 FYNNEI. The CDR3 DNA reads TGTGCCAGCAGTCCCCGGGAACACACAGATACGCAGTATTTT. The encoded protein is CASSPREHTDTQYF.

This clone was recorded only once. The chain employs TRBV5-1 and TRBJ2-7; maybe TRBD1 (6 bases). V was cut by 0 bases and J by 4 bases, with 17 bases left in between. CDR1 and CDR2 from the germline V gene are SGHRS and YFSETQ. The CDR3 covers 16 residues. As DNA, the CDR3 is TGCGCCAGCAGCTTGGAAGGAAATCAGGGGTGGTACGAGCAGTACTTC. It codes for CASSLEGNQGWYEQYF.